The clone carrying this T cell receptor beta chain was detected many times. Amplification targeted TCR beta CDR3 regions from RNA transcripts. Carried out on the TCR CDR3, a first-round RT-PCR used the HTBI primer set. From the multiplex PCR reads, TCRdb called clonotypes with MiXCR, one entry per CDR3 protein. This sample carries 750,000 to 900,000 distinct CDR3 sequences, roughly 37% of them seen once, and the ten largest clones take 8.9%. These data belong to a study of T cells in Graves' hyperthyroidism and ophthalmopathy. The CDR3 covers 13 residues. Germline V gives CDR1 WNHNN, CDR2 SYGVQD (reference sequence). The V end was cut by 10 bases, the J end by 4 bases, with 17 bases between.

The source material was blood. This TCR was sampled from a man between 18 and 35 years old with Graves' hyperthyroidism. V usage is TRBV10-1 and J usage is TRBJ2-7; D uncertain. CDR3 in amino acids: CATTPQDDYEQYF. The CDR3 nucleotides read TGCGCCACTACCCCCCAGGACGATTACGAGCAGTACTTC.